This record covers a single TCR beta chain. The source of the sample is a study of blood T cell repertoires in COVID-19. Study information: The United States, Italy and Spain were the sources of the acute and convalescent COVID-19 samples. In each case, the material was cDNA or gDNA derived from T cells, B-cell-depleted T cells, or PBMCs.

Source study methods: From reference gene primer amplification, estimates of nucleated cell counts were derived. Assay: immunoSEQ multiplex PCR; the TCRdb copy retains only in-frame clones and omits some. That table furnishes V, J and clone size, whereas the DNA furnished D and trimming. Of some 130,000 clones listed, over 60% were seen once; the top ten hold approximately 1.9%. The J segment lost 4 bases and the V segment lost 5 bases, leaving 6 bases of the junction unmatched. Germline CDR1 SGHVS, CDR2 FQNEAQ. The CDR3 is 14 residues long. The rearrangement joins TRBV7-8 to TRBJ2-3; 7 bases are a match to TRBD1. The sequencing input was peripheral blood. The clonotype comes from a woman aged 65 to 85 with acute or convalescent COVID-19. CDR3 sequence reads: CASSTHRGPDTQYF. CDR3 nucleotide sequence: TGTGCCAGCAGCACCCACAGGGGACCAGATACGCAGTATTTT.